What follows is one TCR beta chain and its context. The germline gives CDR1 SGHVS, CDR2 FQNEAQ. Trimming cost V 1 base and J 2 bases, with 20 bases left between them. CDR3 length: 18 residues. In TCRdb, the RT-PCR reads were re-called with MiXCR into one record per CDR3 protein. The sample has 800,000 to 1,000,000 distinct CDR3 sequences; about a sixth are singletons. These data originate in a study of patients and donors after allogeneic stem cell transplantation. The rearrangement links TRBV7-8 to TRBJ1-2; D possibly corresponds to TRBD1 (5 bases). The source material was blood, either unsorted or a sorted T cell fraction (not recorded which). The sequence came from a human donor who was either an allogeneic HSCT recipient or a stem cell or donor lymphocyte infusion donor (not recorded which). It is not recorded whose cells these are; they may come from a transplant donor. For the CDR3, the DNA is TGTGCCAGCAGCTTAGGAGGGGAGGGAAGGGGATCGAACTATGGCTACACCTTC. Protein: CASSLGGEGRGSNYGYTF.